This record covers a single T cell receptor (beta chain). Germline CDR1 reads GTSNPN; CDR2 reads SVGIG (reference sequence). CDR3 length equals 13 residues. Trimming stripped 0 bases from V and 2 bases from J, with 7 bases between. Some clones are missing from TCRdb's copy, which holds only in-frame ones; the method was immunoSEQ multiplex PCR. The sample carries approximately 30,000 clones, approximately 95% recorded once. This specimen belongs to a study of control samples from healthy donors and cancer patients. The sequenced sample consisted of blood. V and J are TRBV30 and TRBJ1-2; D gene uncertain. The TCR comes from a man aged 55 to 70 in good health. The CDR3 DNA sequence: TGTGCCTGGAGTGTGGCGTTGAACTATGGCTACACCTTC. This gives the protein CAWSVALNYGYTF.